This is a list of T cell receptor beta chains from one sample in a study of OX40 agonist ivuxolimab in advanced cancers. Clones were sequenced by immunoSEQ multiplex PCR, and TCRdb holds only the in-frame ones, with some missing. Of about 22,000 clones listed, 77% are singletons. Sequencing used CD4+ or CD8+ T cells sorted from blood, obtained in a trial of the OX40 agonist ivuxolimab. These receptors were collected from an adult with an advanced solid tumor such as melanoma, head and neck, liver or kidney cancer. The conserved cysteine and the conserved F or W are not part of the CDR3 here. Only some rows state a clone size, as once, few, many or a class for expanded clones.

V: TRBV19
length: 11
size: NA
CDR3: ASSLRSGAEQF

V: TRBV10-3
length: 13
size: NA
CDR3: AISESASLADTQY

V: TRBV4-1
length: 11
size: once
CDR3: ASSTRLEDTQY

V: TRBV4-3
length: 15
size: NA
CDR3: ASSQGLTRSGMSGYT

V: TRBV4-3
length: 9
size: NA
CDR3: ASGQGYEQY

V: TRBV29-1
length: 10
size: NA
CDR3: SVVTGAGGYT

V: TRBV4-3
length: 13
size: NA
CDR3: ASSQDSFSNQPQH

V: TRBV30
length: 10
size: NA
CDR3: AWSGTKETQY

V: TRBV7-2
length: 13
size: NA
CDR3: ASSLGWGDPYEQY

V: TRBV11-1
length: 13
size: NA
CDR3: ASSPRMTGNYEQY

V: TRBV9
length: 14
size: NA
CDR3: ASSGTKGGLSGEQY

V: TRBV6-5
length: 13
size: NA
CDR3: ASSPGDSSSYEQY

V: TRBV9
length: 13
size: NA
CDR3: ASSVDTFRNEKLF

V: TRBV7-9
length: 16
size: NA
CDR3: ASSLGWGDRALQETQY

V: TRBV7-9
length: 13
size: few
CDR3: ASSHPGQGSYEQY

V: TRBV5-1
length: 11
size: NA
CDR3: ASSLEADYEQY

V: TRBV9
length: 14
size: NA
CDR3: ASSPSRGRAYNEQF

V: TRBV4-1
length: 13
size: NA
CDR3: ASSPNRQGGYGYT

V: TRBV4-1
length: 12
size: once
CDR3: ASSTGLNSYEQY

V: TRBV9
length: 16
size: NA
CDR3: ASSVGWDRGRVNTEAF

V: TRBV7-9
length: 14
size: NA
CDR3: ASSLKGGQAIYEQY

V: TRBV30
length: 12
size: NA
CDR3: AWSVEGGSYEQY

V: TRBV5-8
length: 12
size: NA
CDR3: ASSPQGYNSPLH

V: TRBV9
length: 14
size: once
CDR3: ASSPVGQRYNSPLH

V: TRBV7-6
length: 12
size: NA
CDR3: ASSLAPSAGELF

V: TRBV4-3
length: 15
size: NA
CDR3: ASSQESGGTGFEKLF

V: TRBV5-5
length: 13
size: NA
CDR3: ASSLGGSSGNEQF

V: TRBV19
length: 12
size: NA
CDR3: ASSTGTGWTEAF

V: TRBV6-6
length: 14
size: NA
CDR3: ASSYPGQGITYEQY

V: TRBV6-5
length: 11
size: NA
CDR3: ASSPGPNYEQY

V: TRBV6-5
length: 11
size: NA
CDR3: AGGRGGTDTQY

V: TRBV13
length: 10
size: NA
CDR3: ASSSRTNEQY

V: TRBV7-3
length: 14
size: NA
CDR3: ASSLNPGLADDEQF

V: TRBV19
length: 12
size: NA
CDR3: ASSISTGIGELF

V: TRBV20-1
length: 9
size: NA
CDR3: SAGPPTGYT

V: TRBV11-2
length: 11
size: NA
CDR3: ASSLGGDYGYT

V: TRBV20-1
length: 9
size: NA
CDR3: SARGQDGYT

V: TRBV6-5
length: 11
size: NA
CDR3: ASTGGGSEKLF

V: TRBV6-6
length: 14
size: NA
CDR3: ASLLGGQGERETQY

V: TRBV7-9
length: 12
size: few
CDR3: ASSLEQGWNEQF

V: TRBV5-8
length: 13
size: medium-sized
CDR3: ASPPWDGHSYEQY

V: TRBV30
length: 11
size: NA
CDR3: AWIGPPRDEQY

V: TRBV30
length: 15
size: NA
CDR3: AWSFVGGASAHTEAF

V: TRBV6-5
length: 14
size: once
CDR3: ASSYSSTGGNSPLH

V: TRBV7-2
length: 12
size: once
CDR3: ASSLVSQGPKAF

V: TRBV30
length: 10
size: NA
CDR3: AVGTLFYGYT

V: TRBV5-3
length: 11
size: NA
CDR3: ASSYGTGGEQF

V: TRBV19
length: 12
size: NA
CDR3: ASSYGVLSNEQF

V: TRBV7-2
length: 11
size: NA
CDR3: ASSLLLAYEQY

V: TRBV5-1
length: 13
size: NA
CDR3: ASSSHETRVHEQY

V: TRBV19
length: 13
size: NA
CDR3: ASSIAGGFTDTQY

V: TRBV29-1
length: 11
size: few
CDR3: SVQGGTNYGYT

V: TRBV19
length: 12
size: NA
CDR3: ASSIVHRQGEQF

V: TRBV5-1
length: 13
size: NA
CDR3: ASSWGSGGFYEQY

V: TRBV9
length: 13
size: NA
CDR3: ASSPQGGGKNIQY

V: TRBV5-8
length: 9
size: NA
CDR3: ASSKDRVGF

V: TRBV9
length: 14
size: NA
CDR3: ASSVRRDSSTDTQY

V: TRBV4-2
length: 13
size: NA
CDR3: ASSQETGRVGWAF

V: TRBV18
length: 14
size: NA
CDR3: ASSSSGRGLAEKLF